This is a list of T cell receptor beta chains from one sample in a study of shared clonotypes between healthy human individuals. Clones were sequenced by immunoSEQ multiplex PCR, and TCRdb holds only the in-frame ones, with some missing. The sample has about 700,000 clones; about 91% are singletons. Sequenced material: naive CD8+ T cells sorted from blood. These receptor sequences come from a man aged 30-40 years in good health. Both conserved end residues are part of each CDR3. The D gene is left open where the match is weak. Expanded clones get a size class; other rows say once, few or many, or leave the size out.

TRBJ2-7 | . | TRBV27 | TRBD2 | CASSLRTSGYEQYF | TGTGCCAGCAGTTTACGGACTAGCGGCTACGAGCAGTACTTC
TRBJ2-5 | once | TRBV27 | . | CASTGAGGFGETQYF | TGTGCCAGCACCGGCGCTGGAGGGTTTGGAGAGACCCAGTACTTC
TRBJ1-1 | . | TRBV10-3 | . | CAISAQGDGAFF | TGTGCCATCAGTGCACAGGGCGATGGAGCTTTCTTT
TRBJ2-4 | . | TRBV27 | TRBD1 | CASSPQGVWSKNIQYF | TGTGCCAGCAGTCCCCAGGGGGTCTGGTCCAAAAACATTCAGTACTTC
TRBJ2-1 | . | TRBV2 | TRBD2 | CAIKRESSYNEQFF | TGTGCCATCAAGCGGGAAAGCTCCTACAATGAGCAGTTCTTC
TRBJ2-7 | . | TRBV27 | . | CASSSGLPIYEQYF | TGTGCCAGCAGTTCAGGGTTACCTATCTACGAGCAGTACTTC
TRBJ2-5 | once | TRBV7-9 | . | CASSSPSTAIETQYF | TGTGCCAGCAGCTCACCCTCCACTGCTATTGAGACCCAGTACTTC
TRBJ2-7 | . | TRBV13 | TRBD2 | CASSLTSGRAKQYF | TGTGCCAGCAGCCTCACTAGCGGGAGGGCCAAGCAGTACTTC
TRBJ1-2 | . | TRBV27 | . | CASSFFGGNYGYTF | TGTGCCAGCAGTTTCTTTGGGGGAAACTATGGCTACACCTTC
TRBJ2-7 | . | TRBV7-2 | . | CASRGQSSYEQYF | TGTGCCAGCAGAGGACAGAGCTCCTACGAGCAGTACTTC
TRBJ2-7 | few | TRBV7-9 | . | CASSPSDRNYEQYF | TGTGCCAGCAGCCCCTCGGACAGAAACTACGAGCAGTACTTC
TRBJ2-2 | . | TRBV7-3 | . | CASSPWESANTGELFF | TGTGCCAGCAGCCCCTGGGAGTCCGCGAACACCGGGGAGCTGTTTTTT
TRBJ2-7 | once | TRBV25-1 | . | CASSEWGREQYF | TGTGCCAGCAGTGAATGGGGACGCGAGCAGTACTTC
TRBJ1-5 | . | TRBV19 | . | CASSTSTVRRTNQPQHF | TGTGCCAGTAGTACTTCGACAGTGCGTAGGACCAATCAGCCCCAGCATTTT
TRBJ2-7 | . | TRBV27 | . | CASSLSLPATGYEQYF | TGTGCCAGCAGTTTATCCCTGCCCGCGACAGGCTACGAGCAGTACTTC
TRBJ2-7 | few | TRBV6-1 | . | CASSGIQGESYEQYF | TGTGCCAGCAGTGGGATTCAGGGTGAATCCTACGAGCAGTACTTC
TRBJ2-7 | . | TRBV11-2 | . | CASSPVGLYEQYF | TGTGCCAGCAGCCCAGTAGGGCTGTACGAGCAGTACTTC